The 5 T cell receptor beta chains below all came from one sample that was sequenced in a study of spatial heterogeneity in lung cancer (dated by TCRdb to about 2019). The time point label corresponds to: blood at routine non-recurrence follow-up after resection. Receptor amplification or capture employed 5' RACE. The sequencer was a NextSeq 500. The raw public reads went through TCRdb reprocessing: fastp at Q25, MiXCR clone calling, in-frame beta chains kept. Each entry is one CDR3 protein sequence, shown with its most common DNA and genes. For this sample there are 60,000 to 85,000 distinct CDR3 sequences; less than 9.5% appear just once. In total, the top ten clones hold approximately 2% of the sample. Source: PBMCs, taken at follow-up. The receptors derive from a female donor with early-stage non-small cell lung cancer.

This clonotype was recorded many times. The rearrangement joins TRBV27 to TRBJ2-5; 8 bases fit TRBD1. Trimming took 4 bases from V and 5 from J; bases not matched to a gene: 6. Germline CDR1 MNHEY, CDR2 SMNVEV (reference sequence). The CDR3 is made up of 14 amino acids. The CDR3 nucleotides read TGTGCCAGCAGTTCTTGGACAGGGAATGAGACCCAGTACTTC. Its translation is CASSSWTGNETQYF.

Concerning this clonotype itself: Given a much more abundant clone one base away, this may be a read error. This chain uses TRBV18 with TRBJ2-1; 15 nucleotides line up with TRBD2. Germline values: CDR1 KGHSH, CDR2 LQKENI. This CDR3 has 15 amino acids. The CDR3 region has the DNA TGTGCCAGCTCATCACCGGGACTAGCGGGAGGCAAACTGTTCTTC. This codes for CASSSPGLAGGKLFF. Using reference TRBV18 and TRBJ2-1 for the parts outside the CDR3, the full variable domain is NAGVMQNPRHLVRRRGQEARLRCSPMKGHSHVYWYRQLPEEGLKFMVYLQKENIIDESGMPKERFSAEFPKEGPSILRIQQVVRGDSAAYFCASSSPGLAGGKLFFGPGTRLTVL.

This clonotype has ten or more counts. The DNA for the CDR3 is TGTGCCAGTAGTATGACAGGGTCGGGGGCCAACGTCCTGACTTTC. Amino acid sequence: CASSMTGSGANVLTF. The rearrangement joins TRBV19 to TRBJ2-6, with 7 nucleotides matching TRBD1. The CDR3 runs to 15 residues. Per germline, CDR1 LNHDA and CDR2 SQIVND (reference sequence). Trimming removed 3 bases from V and 4 bases from J; junction bases left unmatched: 3.

Ten or more counts support this clonotype. The chain has TRBV20-1 and TRBJ2-7, with 10 positions matching TRBD2. Germline values: CDR1 DFQATT, CDR2 SNEGSKA (reference sequence). This CDR3 comprises 14 residues. The J segment lost 6 bases and the V segment lost 5 bases, leaving 10 bases of the junction unmatched. CDR3 bases: TGCAGTGCTTCCTCCAGCGGGAGGGCCTCCGAGCAGTACTTC. This encodes CSASSSGRASEQYF.

This clonotype has more than one count but fewer than ten. This chain joins TRBV29-1 and TRBJ1-2, with D perhaps matching TRBD1 (5 bases). In germline, CDR1 is SQVTM, CDR2 ANQGSEA. This CDR3 region has 13 residues. The V end was cut by 4 bases, the J end by 4 bases, with 13 bases between. The CDR3 DNA sequence: TGCAGCGTTGCGGATCGGGGGAGCTATGGCTACACCTTC. It encodes CSVADRGSYGYTF.